The 17 T cell receptor beta chains reported below all come from one sample, sequenced in a study of breast tumors, draining lymph nodes, adjacent tissues. MiXCR, run by TCRdb on the multiplex PCR reads, gives a single entry per CDR3 protein. The table includes more than 20,000 distinct CDR3 sequences, approximately 48% detected once. The sample consisted of breast tumor tissue. These receptor sequences come from a female donor with breast cancer. Some clones in this sample may be carry-over from other donors' samples.

About this clonotype itself: Being one base from a much bigger clone, this may be a read error. Lacking the conserved final phenylalanine or tryptophan, this CDR3 likely reflects a read error. The DNA of the CDR3 is TGTGCCAGCAGCGTAGGAGGGGCGAACATTCAGTACTCC. It codes for CASSVGGANIQYS. The chain has TRBV9 and TRBJ2-4; possibly TRBD1 or TRBD2 for D (5 bases each). V lost 0 bases and J 7 bases, leaving 8 bases between the germline ends. Germline V lookup: CDR1 SGDLS, CDR2 YYNGEE. This CDR3 comprises 13 residues.

On this clonotype: A single base separates this from a much larger clone, so it may be a read error. The V and J genes are TRBV6-1 and TRBJ2-1, with 7 bases matching TRBD2. Germline CDR1 MNHNS, CDR2 SASEGT. Trimming at V came to 5 bases and at J to 12 bases, leaving 16 bases not matched to a gene. There are 15 residues in the CDR3. In DNA, the CDR3 is TGTGCCAGCAGTCAAAAGTCTAGCGGAGTTACTGGGCAGTTCTTC. Its protein is CASSQKSSGVTGQFF.

By share, this clonotype ranks as medium-sized. This chain connects TRBV7-3 to TRBJ2-1; D is undetermined. The CDR3 runs 13 residues. V dropped 6 bases and J dropped 0 bases, with 6 bases sitting between them. Germline CDR1 is SGHTA and CDR2 is FQGTGA. CDR3 DNA: TGTGCCAGCAGTGGAAGCTCCTACAATGAGCAGTTCTTC. Translation: CASSGSSYNEQFF.

The chain carries TRBV4-3 and TRBJ2-2; D ambiguous. Germline values: CDR1 LGHNA, CDR2 YSLEER. V was trimmed by 7 bases and J by 7 bases, leaving 10 bases between them. The CDR3 is 12 amino acids. This CDR3 is CASNRADGELFF. The CDR3 bases are TGCGCCAGCAATCGTGCCGACGGGGAGCTGTTTTTT.

This clonotype has a handful of counts. This may stem from a read error, because a much larger clone lies one nucleotide away. The V call is TRBV5-1, the J call TRBJ2-5; D uncertain. The germline V gene encodes CDR1 SGHRS and CDR2 YFSETQ. The CDR3 runs 14 residues. CDR3 in amino acids: CASSLVGGQDTQYF. The CDR3 DNA follows: TGCGCCAGCAGCTTGGTGGGCGGTCAAGACACCCAGTACTTC.

This clonotype was found once. The chain joins TRBV5-1 to TRBJ2-2; D unresolved. The CDR3 is 16 amino acids. The germline gives CDR1 SGHRS, CDR2 YFSETQ. Trimming took 0 bases from V and 2 from J, leaving 11 bases between them. This chain's CDR3 is CASSLGDLVNTGELFF. In nucleotides, the CDR3 is TGCGCCAGCAGCTTGGGGGATCTAGTCAACACCGGGGAGCTGTTTTTT. The full variable domain, in which reference TRBV5-1 and TRBJ2-2 provide the parts outside the CDR3, is KAGVTQTPRYLIKTRGQQVTLSCSPISGHRSVSWYQQTPGQGLQFLFEYFSETQRNKGNFPGRFSGRQFSNSRSEMNVSTLELGDSALYLCASSLGDLVNTGELFFGEGSRLTVL.

This clonotype was counted ten times or more. This may come from a read error, since a much larger clone is one base off. The V gene is TRBV5-4, the J gene TRBJ2-7; 7 nucleotides agree with TRBD2. CDR3 size: 13 residues. Germline-derived CDR1 and CDR2 are SGHNT and YYREEE (reference sequence). V shed 0 bases and J 6 bases; nucleotides not matched to a gene: 3. This CDR3 is CASSLDIAGEQYF. CDR3 nucleotide sequence: TGTGCCAGCAGCTTGGATATAGCGGGCGAGCAGTACTTC.

This clonotype was detected ten times or more. V is TRBV2 and J is TRBJ2-1; D unresolved. V lost 4 bases to trimming and J lost 5 bases, with 6 bases between them. The CDR3 runs 12 residues. CDR1 is SNHLY, CDR2 FYNNEI, per germline. As DNA, the CDR3 is TGTGCCAGCAGTGTTGGCAACAATGAGCAGTTCTTC. Amino acids: CASSVGNNEQFF.

There are many counts of this clonotype. The chain links TRBV7-6 to TRBJ2-2, with D unclear. CDR1 and CDR2 (germline): SGHVS, FNYEAQ. The length of the CDR3 is 13 residues. The V end was cut by 4 bases, the J end by 1 base, with 4 bases between. The DNA for the CDR3 is TGTGCCAGCAGCTCCCTGAACACCGGGGAGCTGTTTTTT. Amino acids: CASSSLNTGELFF.

The chain combines TRBV29-1 with TRBJ1-2; D is perhaps TRBD1 (5 bases). The CDR3 length is 12 residues. The germline V gene has CDR1 SQVTM and CDR2 ANQGSEA. V was pared by 4 bases and J by 5 bases, with 11 bases between. The CDR3 reads CSVGDSGYGYTF. The CDR3 region has the DNA TGCAGCGTTGGTGACAGTGGGTATGGCTACACCTTC.

Regarding this clonotype: At one end, the junction sequence differs from germline, possibly due to a read error. J is TRBJ1-2 and V is TRBV25-1, with TRBD1 matching 11 bases. The germline gives CDR1 MGHDK, CDR2 SYGVNS. This CDR3 has 15 amino acids. Here the CDR3 DNA reads TGTACCAGCAGTGAATCGGGGACAGGGGGCTATGGCTACACCTTC. This sequence encodes CTSSESGTGGYGYTF.

The chain recombines TRBV7-8 with TRBJ1-1; D gene unclear. V lost 5 bases, J lost 11 bases, and 12 bases lay in between. The CDR3 loop spans 11 amino acids. Per germline, CDR1 SGHVS and CDR2 FQNEAQ. The CDR3 bases are TGTGCCAGCAGCACCTCCCAGACCGCTTTCTTT. This translates into CASSTSQTAFF.

This clonotype was counted at least ten times. The chain links TRBV5-6 to TRBJ1-1; 9 bases match TRBD1. V lost 5 bases, J lost 4 bases, and 3 bases stayed unmatched. Germline V gives CDR1 SGHDT, CDR2 YYEEEE. This CDR3 is built from 13 residues. This chain's CDR3 is CASRQTGGTEAFF. The CDR3 DNA is TGTGCCAGCAGACAGACAGGGGGCACTGAAGCTTTCTTT. The whole variable domain, remainder taken from reference TRBV5-6 and TRBJ1-1, is DAGVTQSPTHLIKTRGQQVTLRCSPKSGHDTVSWYQQALGQGPQFIFQYYEEEERQRGNFPDRFSGHQFPNYSSELNVNALLLGDSALYLCASRQTGGTEAFFGQGTRLTVV.

Many counts were recorded for this clonotype. The chain recombines TRBV20-1 with TRBJ1-5; weak D call: TRBD1 (6 bases). The CDR3 covers 15 residues. Trimming removed 1 base at V and 9 bases at J, with 19 bases between. Germline V CDR1 and CDR2: DFQATT, SNEGSKA (reference sequence). CDR3 DNA sequence: TGCAGTGCTAGAGGAGGGGGATCCTCACATTGGCCCCAGCATTTT. Protein product: CSARGGGSSHWPQHF.

The chain joins TRBV7-9 to TRBJ2-5; 9 nucleotides agree with TRBD1. From germline, CDR1 is SEHNR and CDR2 FQNEAQ (reference sequence). The CDR3 runs to 15 residues. V shed 3 bases and J 5 bases; nucleotides not matched to a gene: 7. In DNA form, the CDR3 reads TGTGCCAGCAGCTTGGGTCAACAGGGGGCGGAGACCCAGTACTTC. Encoded protein: CASSLGQQGAETQYF.

The V call is TRBV2, the J call TRBJ1-5; D is uncertain. The CDR3 spans 14 residues. Trimming cost V 7 bases and J 1 base, with 11 bases left between them. Germline V gene sequence: CDR1 SNHLY, CDR2 FYNNEI. Here the CDR3 DNA reads TGTGCCAGCACCATGGTGGAGAGCAATCAGCCCCAGCATTTT. Protein product: CASTMVESNQPQHF.

This clonotype was counted many times. V gene TRBV6-1 combines with J gene TRBJ2-3; TRBD2 aligns across 13 bases. CDR3 length: 15 amino acids. Per the germline V gene, CDR1 is MNHNS and CDR2 is SASEGT. V lost 4 bases, J lost 4 bases, and 2 bases stayed unmatched. The CDR3 region is CASSGTSGSPDTQYF. CDR3 DNA sequence: TGTGCCAGCAGTGGGACTAGCGGGAGCCCAGATACGCAGTATTTT.